The T cell receptor beta chain described here comes from a study of beta chain features in type 1 diabetes. As for the study in general: Age and gender were similar between patients and healthy donors, as were cell yields. Study results and caveats: Significant though moderate, a shortening of TCRB CDR3s appeared in all four CD4+ subsets of Type 1 diabetes patients. The similarity of naive, central memory and Treg TCRB repertoires appeared greater among patients than among healthy donors. For type 1 diabetes patients, VDJ junctions showed fewer insertions and more deletions. PCR, the amplification step, might favor shorter templates, equally in patients and controls.

The sequenced template was cDNA made from the entire isolated RNA. Repertoires were generated with immunoSEQ multiplex PCR, while TCRdb's copy carries only in-frame clones and drops some. The sample lists approximately 250,000 clones, 20% to 25% occurring once. Regarding this clone: Antigen: not known.

Sequencing was carried out using naive CD4+ T cells from blood. This receptor was taken from a woman in her thirties with type 1 diabetes.

CDR3 sequence: CASGRGQGTDTQYF. In nucleotides, the CDR3 is TGTGCCAGCGGGCGGGGACAGGGCACAGATACGCAGTATTTT. The J gene is TRBJ2-3, the V gene TRBV7-9, with 8 bases matching TRBD1. Germline V gene lookup returns CDR1 SEHNR and CDR2 FQNEAQ (reference sequence). CDR3 length equals 14 residues. V was pared by 8 bases and J by 1 base, with 5 bases of the junction left unmatched.